Following are 2 T cell receptor beta chains from one sample sequenced in a study of blood T cell repertoires in COVID-19. The method was immunoSEQ multiplex PCR; TCRdb's version includes in-frame clones alone and lacks a portion of them. The sample shows about 100,000 clones, around 88% of them seen only once. Input material: peripheral blood. The receptors stem from a human donor in a cohort sampled during active COVID-19.

Only a few counts were recorded for this clone. CDR3 DNA: TGCGCCAGCAGCCAGGGGGCGGGGGCCTCATTGCCCGGGGAGCTGTTTTTT. Translating gives CASSQGAGASLPGELFF. The rearrangement links TRBV4-3 to TRBJ2-2, with D possibly being TRBD2 (7 bases). CDR1 is LGHNA and CDR2 is YSLEER in the germline V gene. The CDR3 is 17 amino acids. Between the trimmed V and J ends, which lost 3 bases and 6 bases, there was a span of 20 bases.

The chain links TRBV6-5 to TRBJ2-3, with D uncertain. Trimming took off 7 bases at V and 6 bases at J, with 17 bases between the two ends. Per the germline V gene, CDR1 is MNHEY and CDR2 is SVGAGI. There are 14 residues in the CDR3. CDR3 in DNA: TGTGCCAGCACCCCCCCCCGGAGCCCTGATACGCAGTATTTT. Protein: CASTPPRSPDTQYF.